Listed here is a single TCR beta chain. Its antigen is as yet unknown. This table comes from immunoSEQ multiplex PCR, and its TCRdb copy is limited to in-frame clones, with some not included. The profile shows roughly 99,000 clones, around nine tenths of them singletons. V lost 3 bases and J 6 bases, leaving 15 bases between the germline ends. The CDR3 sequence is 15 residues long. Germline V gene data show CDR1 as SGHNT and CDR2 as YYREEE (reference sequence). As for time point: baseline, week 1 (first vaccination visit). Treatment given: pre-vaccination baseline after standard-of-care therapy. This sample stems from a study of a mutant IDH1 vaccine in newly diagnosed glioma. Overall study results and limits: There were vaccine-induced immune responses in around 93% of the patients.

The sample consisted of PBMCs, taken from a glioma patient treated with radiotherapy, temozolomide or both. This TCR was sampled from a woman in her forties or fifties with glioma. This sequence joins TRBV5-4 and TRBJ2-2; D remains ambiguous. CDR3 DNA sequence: TGTGCCAGCAGCTCCCGAGGACGGGCGGCCGGGGAGCTGTTTTTT. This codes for CASSSRGRAAGELFF.